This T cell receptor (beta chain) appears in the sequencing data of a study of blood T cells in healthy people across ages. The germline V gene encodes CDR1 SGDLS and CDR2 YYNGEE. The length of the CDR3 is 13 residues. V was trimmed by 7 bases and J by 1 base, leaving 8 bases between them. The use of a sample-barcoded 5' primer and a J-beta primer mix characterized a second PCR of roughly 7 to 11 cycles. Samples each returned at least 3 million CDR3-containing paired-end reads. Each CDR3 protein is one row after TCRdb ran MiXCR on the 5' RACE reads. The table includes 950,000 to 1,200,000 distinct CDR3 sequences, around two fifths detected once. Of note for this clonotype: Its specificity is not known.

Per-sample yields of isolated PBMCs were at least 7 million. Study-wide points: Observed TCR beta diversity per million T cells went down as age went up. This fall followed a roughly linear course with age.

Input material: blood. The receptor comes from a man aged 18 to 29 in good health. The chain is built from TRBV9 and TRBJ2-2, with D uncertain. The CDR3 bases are TGTGCCAGCGGACCCATGAACACCGGGGAGCTGTTTTTT. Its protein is CASGPMNTGELFF.